The subject of this entry is one T cell receptor beta chain. The data stem from a study of T cell changes during pregnancy in multiple sclerosis. The length of the CDR3 is 14 residues. V lost 2 bases and J lost 3; bases outside the gene matches: 3. From germline, CDR1 is WSHSY and CDR2 SAAADI. Profiling relied on immunoSEQ multiplex PCR, and the TCRdb table lists in-frame clones only, not all of them. The sample yields fewer than 95,000 clones, about 94% seen once. The sequence derives from a female donor with multiple sclerosis, enrolled in a pregnancy study. This rearrangement joins TRBV10-2 to TRBJ1-2; 7 positions match TRBD1. The sample was peripheral blood, taken in the third trimester of pregnancy. The CDR3 region has the DNA TGCGCCAGCAGTGAGGGGACAGAATACTATGGCTACACCTTC. As protein: CASSEGTEYYGYTF.